The sequence of this TCR beta chain was determined in a study of identifying expanded T cells in peripheral blood. General study results and limits: Differentially abundant clones: about 1.1 between replicates, approximately 15 at approximately two weeks, approximately 19 at four.

Healthy donors had no documented immune events, such as infections, while sampled. Note on this clone: The antigen is unknown.

This CDR3 is built from 17 residues. The germline V gene encodes CDR1 SGHDT and CDR2 YYEEEE. V gave up 5 bases and J gave up 0 bases, with 18 bases separating them. Using immunoSEQ multiplex PCR, the repertoire was profiled, and TCRdb retains in-frame clones only, with some absent. The sample shows some 120,000 clones, more than 75% of them seen only once. This rearrangement joins TRBV5-6 to TRBJ1-3; TRBD1 might be the D (5 bases). This clonotype originated in a person aged 18-70 years in good health. Sequencing input: blood. The CDR3 protein is CASRSVRTGLSGNTIYF. The CDR3 coding sequence is TGTGCCAGCAGGTCTGTAAGGACGGGGCTCTCTGGAAACACCATATATTTT. Full variable domain (rest looked up from reference TRBV5-6 and TRBJ1-3): DAGVTQSPTHLIKTRGQQVTLRCSPKSGHDTVSWYQQALGQGPQFIFQYYEEEERQRGNFPDRFSGHQFPNYSSELNVNALLLGDSALYLCASRSVRTGLSGNTIYFGEGSWLTVV.